Each of the 31 T cell receptor beta chains below was sequenced from the same sample in a study of control samples from healthy donors and cancer patients. Clones were read by immunoSEQ multiplex PCR, and TCRdb kept only the in-frame ones, dropping some. Of more than 20,000 clones listed, about 83% were seen once; the top ten hold 27%. The sequenced sample consisted of PBMCs. Every receptor here comes from a man in his 60s with head and neck cancer.

The rearrangement joins TRBV4-3 to TRBJ2-7, with unresolved D. This CDR3 is built from 14 residues. CDR1 is LGHNA and CDR2 is YSLEER in the germline V gene. V lost 1 base and J 0 bases, leaving 7 bases between the germline ends. The CDR3 DNA follows: TGCGCCAGCAGCCAAGGACTCCGCTCCTACGAGCAGTACTTC. Amino acid sequence: CASSQGLRSYEQYF.

The sample holds a few counts of this clone. Here the CDR3 reads CATSSRILAGVGGVQFF. DNA of the CDR3: TGTGCCACCAGCAGTCGTATCCTAGCGGGGGTTGGGGGCGTGCAGTTCTTC. The rearrangement joins TRBV15 to TRBJ2-1; 10 bases agree with TRBD2. The V and J ends lost 3 bases and 12 bases, in that order; junction bases with no gene match: 17. CDR1 and CDR2 (germline): LNHNV, YYDKDF (reference sequence). The CDR3 extends over 17 amino acids.

The chain recombines TRBV18 with TRBJ2-2, with 9 bases matching TRBD1. The CDR3 extends over 15 amino acids. CDR1 is KGHSH, CDR2 LQKENI, per germline. The junction had 5 bases not matched to a gene; V was cut back by 3 bases and J by 6 bases. The chain's CDR3 is CASSPGTGYAGELFF. In DNA form, the CDR3 reads TGTGCCAGCTCACCCGGGACAGGGTACGCCGGGGAGCTGTTTTTT.

The chain combines TRBV29-1 with TRBJ1-4; D might be TRBD1 (5 bases). Germline V gene lookup returns CDR1 SQVTM and CDR2 ANQGSEA. V was clipped by 7 bases and J by 8 bases, with 29 bases between them. The CDR3 loop spans 17 amino acids. CDR3 sequence reads: CSAEVPGKEGREEKLFF. In DNA form, the CDR3 reads TGCAGCGCCGAAGTCCCAGGGAAGGAGGGCAGGGAAGAAAAACTGTTTTTT.

CDR3 sequence: CASSMGRNTEAFF. The DNA of the CDR3 is TGTGCCAGTAGTATGGGGAGGAACACTGAAGCTTTCTTT. This chain connects TRBV19 to TRBJ1-1; D not certain. There are 13 residues in the CDR3. V lost 3 bases to trimming and J lost 1 base, with 6 bases between them. The germline V gene encodes CDR1 LNHDA and CDR2 SQIVND (reference sequence).

The V and J genes are TRBV27 and TRBJ2-3; tentatively, D is TRBD2 (6 bases). This CDR3 has 15 residues. Germline V lookup: CDR1 MNHEY, CDR2 SMNVEV (reference sequence). V shed 5 bases and J shed 4 bases, with 16 bases lying between them. The CDR3 loop is CASSPMEEGPDTQYF. The CDR3 region has the DNA TGTGCCAGCAGTCCTATGGAGGAGGGCCCAGATACGCAGTATTTT.

The chain recombines TRBV29-1 with TRBJ2-7, with TRBD2 matching 14 bases. CDR1 is SQVTM and CDR2 is ANQGSEA in the germline V gene. J was trimmed by 2 bases and V by 6 bases; bases with no gene match: 18. There are 19 residues in the CDR3. The CDR3 DNA is TGCAGCGTGATGACCCAGACTAGCGGGGGGGCCTTGTCGACCTACGAGCAGTACTTC. Its translation is CSVMTQTSGGALSTYEQYF.

The chain is built from TRBV27 and TRBJ1-1; 7 bases agree with TRBD1. V shed 5 bases, J shed 0 bases, and the junction held 6 bases outside the gene matches. Germline V gene data show CDR1 as MNHEY and CDR2 as SMNVEV (reference sequence). The CDR3 length is 15 residues. The DNA of the CDR3 is TGTGCCAGCAGTCTCACACAGGGGATGAACACTGAAGCTTTCTTT. This encodes CASSLTQGMNTEAFF.

The chain uses TRBV6-1 and TRBJ2-3; no firm D call. Germline V gives CDR1 MNHNS, CDR2 SASEGT. V lost 2 bases to trimming and J lost 8 bases, with 11 bases between them. The CDR3 is 13 residues long. CDR3 bases: TGTGCCAGCAGTGAACCCTCCCTCAGTACGCAGTATTTT. Translated: CASSEPSLSTQYF.

This chain joins TRBV11-3 and TRBJ2-2, with D uncertain. CDR1 is SGHNT and CDR2 is YENEEA in the germline V gene. Trimming took 8 bases from V and 6 from J, leaving 16 bases between them. CDR3 length: 14 amino acids. The CDR3 reads CASSWAGGPGELFF. In DNA form, the CDR3 reads TGTGCCAGCTCGTGGGCAGGTGGTCCCGGGGAGCTGTTTTTT. The complete variable domain, with remaining parts taken from reference TRBV11-3 and TRBJ2-2, reads EAGVVQSPRYKIIEKKQPVAFWCNPISGHNTLYWYLQNLGQGPELLIRYENEEAVDDSQLPKDRFSAERLKGVDSTLKIQPAELGDSAVYLCASSWAGGPGELFFGEGSRLTVL.

V usage is TRBV7-5 and J usage is TRBJ2-3; TRBD1 is the table's D call, not checked against the DNA. TRBV7-5 is an annotated pseudogene. The CDR3 length is 15 residues. The CDR3 DNA reads TGTGCCCAGGGTGGGGGACAGGGATATACAGATACGCAGTATTTT. Translating gives CAQGGGQGYTDTQYF.

The rearrangement uses TRBV19 and TRBJ2-6, with 7 bases that match TRBD2. V was pared by 7 bases and J by 0 bases, with 6 bases of the junction left unmatched. CDR1 and CDR2 from the germline V gene are LNHDA and SQIVND (reference sequence). The length of the CDR3 is 16 residues. CDR3 protein: CASIFRGDSGANVLTF. The CDR3 DNA follows: TGTGCCAGTATTTTCCGGGGGGACTCTGGGGCCAACGTCCTGACTTTC.

The chain couples TRBV12-2 to TRBJ2-2; TRBD1 is the table's D call, not checked against the DNA. TRBV12-2 is termed a pseudogene. The CDR3 consists of 15 residues. CDR3 region: CASRLADRAPGELFF. The CDR3, as DNA: TGTGCAAGTCGCCTAGCAGACAGGGCGCCCGGGGAGCTGTTTTTT.

This clone was seen once. This chain uses TRBV14 with TRBJ2-7, with D perhaps TRBD2 (5 bases). Germline V CDR1 and CDR2: SGHDN, FVKESK. This CDR3 is built from 14 residues. V dropped 4 bases and J dropped 6 bases, with 16 bases sitting between them. The CDR3: CASSRAELSIEQYF. CDR3 DNA sequence: TGTGCCAGCAGCCGAGCGGAGCTTTCCATCGAGCAGTACTTC.

The gene calls are TRBV6-1 and TRBJ2-1, with unresolved D. Per the germline V gene, CDR1 is MNHNS and CDR2 is SASEGT. V was cut by 3 bases and J by 7 bases, with 10 bases left in between. This CDR3 is built from 13 residues. This CDR3 is CASSEVRTNEQFF. The CDR3, as DNA: TGTGCCAGCAGTGAGGTCAGGACGAATGAGCAGTTCTTC.

The chain's CDR3 is CSVCAGNTIYF. As DNA, the CDR3 is TGCAGCGTGTGTGCTGGAAACACCATATATTTT. The gene calls are TRBV29-1 and TRBJ1-3; no clear D gene. Trimming pared 6 bases from V and 2 bases from J, leaving 5 bases between. Germline V gene sequence: CDR1 SQVTM, CDR2 ANQGSEA. This CDR3 comprises 11 residues.

CDR3 DNA: TGTGCCAGTAGTATAGGAGGGGGACAGGGTATGGGAGCTTTCTTT. Its protein product is CASSIGGGQGMGAFF. The gene calls are TRBV19 and TRBJ1-1, with 9 bases matching TRBD1. Germline trimming cut 1 base from V and 10 bases from J; bases unmatched to any gene: 10. The CDR3 sequence is 15 residues long. Per germline, CDR1 LNHDA and CDR2 SQIVND (reference sequence).

The chain combines TRBV11-2 with TRBJ2-5; D gene ambiguous. The CDR3 runs 15 residues. The V gene's germline CDR1 is SGHAT and CDR2 FQNNGV. V was cut by 3 bases and J by 0 bases, with 11 bases left in between. In nucleotides, the CDR3 is TGTGCCAGCAGCTTGTTAAATGGGAACCAAGAGACCCAGTACTTC. Its protein product is CASSLLNGNQETQYF.

This chain uses TRBV5-5 with TRBJ1-3; D remains unclear. CDR3 length: 14 amino acids. CDR1 is SGHKS and CDR2 is YYEKEE in the germline V gene (reference sequence). V was shortened by 2 bases and J by 0 bases, with 6 bases between the two germline ends. CDR3 residues: CASSFTDSGNTIYF. As DNA, the CDR3 is TGTGCCAGCAGCTTCACCGACTCTGGAAACACCATATATTTT.

This chain uses TRBV21-1 with TRBJ2-3; the listed D gene, TRBD1, was not tested against the DNA. TRBV21-1 is noted as a pseudogene. This CDR3 comprises 13 residues. In nucleotides, the CDR3 is TGTGCCAGCAGCGCAGGGTGTACAGATACGCAGTATTTT. It specifies CASSAGCTDTQYF.

DNA for the CDR3: TGCAGTGCTAGTCCTCTAGAGGGTGAAAGGCTCTTCGGCTACACCTTC. It translates to CSASPLEGERLFGYTF. The chain links TRBV20-1 to TRBJ1-2; D gene ambiguous. CDR1 is DFQATT and CDR2 is SNEGSKA in the germline V gene (reference sequence). V was pared by 3 bases and J by 8 bases, with 25 bases between. The CDR3 covers 16 residues.

The V and J genes are TRBV9 and TRBJ1-1, with D tentatively TRBD1 (6 bases). The CDR3 sequence is 12 residues long. Trimming left V 3 bases short and J 8 bases short, with 11 bases between. Germline loops: CDR1 SGDLS, CDR2 YYNGEE. CDR3 DNA sequence: TGTGCCAGCAGCGCGCGGGACATAGAAGCTTTCTTT. This codes for CASSARDIEAFF.

The CDR3, as DNA: TGTGCCAGCAGCCCACTAGCGGGGGGGGGCACAGATACGCAGTATTTT. Translation gives CASSPLAGGGTDTQYF. The chain has TRBV7-2 and TRBJ2-3, with TRBD2 matching over 13 bases. Looked up from germline, CDR1 is SGHTA and CDR2 is FQGNSA. CDR3 size: 16 residues. V was clipped by 5 bases and J by 1 base; unmatched bases: 3.

J is TRBJ2-5 and V is TRBV10-2; 12 bases map to TRBD2. After removal of 6 bases from V and 9 bases from J, the junction contained 14 bases not matched to a gene. The CDR3 is made up of 16 amino acids. CDR1 and CDR2 from the germline V gene are WSHSY and SAAADI. The CDR3: CASRTSGGTSRKAQYF. The CDR3 bases are TGCGCCAGCAGGACTAGCGGGGGAACGTCAAGAAAGGCCCAGTACTTC.

This chain joins TRBV19 and TRBJ2-7, with D perhaps matching TRBD1 or TRBD2 (5 bases each). The CDR3 spans 16 residues. Between the trimmed V and J ends, which lost 7 bases and 3 bases, there was a span of 22 bases. Germline CDR1 reads LNHDA; CDR2 reads SQIVND (reference sequence). The CDR3 loop reads CASNGIGQGAVYEQYF. CDR3 DNA: TGTGCCAGTAATGGAATCGGACAAGGAGCGGTCTACGAGCAGTACTTC.

The rearrangement joins TRBV6-6 to TRBJ2-7; D is unclear. Trimming cost V 4 bases and J 3 bases, with 13 bases left between them. CDR3 length: 14 residues. Germline lookup yields CDR1 MNHNY and CDR2 SVGAGI (reference sequence). Written as DNA, the CDR3 is TGTGCCAGCAGTTTCTCCTCAGACGGCTACGAGCAGTACTTC. Encoded protein: CASSFSSDGYEQYF.

V gene TRBV11-2 combines with J gene TRBJ2-1, with 11 bases lining up with TRBD1. Germline CDR1 reads SGHAT; CDR2 reads FQNNGV. Germline trimming cut 5 bases from V and 0 bases from J; bases unmatched to any gene: 3. The CDR3 extends over 16 amino acids. This CDR3 reads CASSTGQGDSYNEQFF. The CDR3 DNA sequence: TGTGCCAGCAGCACGGGACAGGGGGACTCCTACAATGAGCAGTTCTTC.

The rearrangement links TRBV7-8 to TRBJ1-1; D possibly corresponds to TRBD1 (6 bases). This CDR3 spans 14 amino acids. Germline lookup yields CDR1 SGHVS and CDR2 FQNEAQ. V was pared by 6 bases and J by 1 base, with 12 bases between. CDR3 sequence: CASRLRGSNTEAFF. The DNA for the CDR3 is TGTGCCAGCAGACTAAGGGGGTCGAACACTGAAGCTTTCTTT.

The chain couples TRBV28 to TRBJ2-7, with TRBD2 identical over 10 bases. The germline V gene has CDR1 MDHEN and CDR2 SYDVKM. The CDR3 spans 15 residues. The V and J ends lost 3 bases and 2 bases, in that order; junction bases with no gene match: 4. This chain's CDR3 is CASSFPTSGAYEQYF. Written as DNA, the CDR3 is TGTGCCAGCAGTTTCCCAACTAGCGGGGCCTACGAGCAGTACTTC.

This sequence joins TRBV19 and TRBJ2-7; 10 nucleotides agree with TRBD1. V lost 5 bases and J lost 6; bases outside the gene matches: 7. This CDR3 comprises 14 residues. CDR1 is LNHDA, CDR2 SQIVND, per germline (reference sequence). The CDR3 sequence is CASSPDRGFGEQYF. The CDR3, as DNA: TGTGCCAGTAGTCCGGACAGGGGGTTCGGCGAGCAGTACTTC. Complete variable domain (other parts from reference TRBV19 and TRBJ2-7): DGGITQSPKYLFRKEGQNVTLSCEQNLNHDAMYWYRQDPGQGLRLIYYSQIVNDFQKGDIAEGYSVSREKKESFPLTVTSAQKNPTAFYLCASSPDRGFGEQYFGPGTRLTVT.

This chain links TRBV14 with TRBJ2-1; 7 nucleotides match TRBD2. Germline-derived CDR1 and CDR2 are SGHDN and FVKESK. The length of the CDR3 is 15 residues. V gave up 1 base and J gave up 6 bases; unmatched junction bases: 6. The CDR3 nucleotides read TGTGCCAGCAGCCAAGGACTAGCCGGACTCAATGAGCAGTTCTTC. Translation gives CASSQGLAGLNEQFF.